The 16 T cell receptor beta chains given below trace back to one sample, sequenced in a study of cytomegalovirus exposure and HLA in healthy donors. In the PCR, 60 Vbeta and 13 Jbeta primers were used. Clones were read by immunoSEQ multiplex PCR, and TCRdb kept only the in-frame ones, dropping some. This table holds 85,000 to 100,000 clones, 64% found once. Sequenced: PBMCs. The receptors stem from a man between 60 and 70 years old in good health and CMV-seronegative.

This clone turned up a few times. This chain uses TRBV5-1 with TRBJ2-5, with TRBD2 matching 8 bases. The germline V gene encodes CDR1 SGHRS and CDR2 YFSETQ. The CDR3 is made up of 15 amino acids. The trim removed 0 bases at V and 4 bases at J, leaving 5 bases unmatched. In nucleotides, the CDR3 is TGCGCCAGCAGCTTGGCTCGGCTAGCGGGAGAGACCCAGTACTTC. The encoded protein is CASSLARLAGETQYF. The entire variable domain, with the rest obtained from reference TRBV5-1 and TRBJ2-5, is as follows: KAGVTQTPRYLIKTRGQQVTLSCSPISGHRSVSWYQQTPGQGLQFLFEYFSETQRNKGNFPGRFSGRQFSNSRSEMNVSTLELGDSALYLCASSLARLAGETQYFGPGTRLLVL.

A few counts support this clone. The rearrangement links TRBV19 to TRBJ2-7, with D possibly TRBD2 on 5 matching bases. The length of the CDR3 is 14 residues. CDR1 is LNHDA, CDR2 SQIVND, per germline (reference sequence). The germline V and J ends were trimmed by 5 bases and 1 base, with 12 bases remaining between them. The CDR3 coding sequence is TGTGCCAGTAGTCCGCTCGGACTTTCCTACGAGCAGTACTTC. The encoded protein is CASSPLGLSYEQYF. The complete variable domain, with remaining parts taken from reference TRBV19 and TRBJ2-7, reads DGGITQSPKYLFRKEGQNVTLSCEQNLNHDAMYWYRQDPGQGLRLIYYSQIVNDFQKGDIAEGYSVSREKKESFPLTVTSAQKNPTAFYLCASSPLGLSYEQYFGPGTRLTVT.

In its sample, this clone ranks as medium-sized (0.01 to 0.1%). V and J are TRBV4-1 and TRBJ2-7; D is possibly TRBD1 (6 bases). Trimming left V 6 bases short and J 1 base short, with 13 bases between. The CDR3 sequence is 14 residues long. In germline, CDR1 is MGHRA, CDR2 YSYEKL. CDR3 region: CASRGTPESYEQYF. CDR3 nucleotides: TGCGCCAGCAGGGGGACACCCGAATCCTACGAGCAGTACTTC.

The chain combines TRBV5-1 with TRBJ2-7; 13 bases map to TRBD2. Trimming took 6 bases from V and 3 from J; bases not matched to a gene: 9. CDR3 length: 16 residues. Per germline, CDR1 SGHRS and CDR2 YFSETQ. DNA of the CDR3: TGCGCCAGCACCGGGACTAGCGGGACACTAGGCTACGAGCAGTACTTC. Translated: CASTGTSGTLGYEQYF. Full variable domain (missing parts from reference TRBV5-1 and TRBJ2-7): KAGVTQTPRYLIKTRGQQVTLSCSPISGHRSVSWYQQTPGQGLQFLFEYFSETQRNKGNFPGRFSGRQFSNSRSEMNVSTLELGDSALYLCASTGTSGTLGYEQYFGPGTRLTVT.

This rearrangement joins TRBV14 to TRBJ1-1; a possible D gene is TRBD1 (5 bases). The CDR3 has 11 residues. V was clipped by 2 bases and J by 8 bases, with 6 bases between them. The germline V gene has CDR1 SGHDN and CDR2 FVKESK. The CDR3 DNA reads TGTGCCAGCAGCCAATACAGGGAAGCTTTCTTT. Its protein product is CASSQYREAFF. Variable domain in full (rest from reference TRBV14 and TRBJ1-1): EAGVTQFPSHSVIEKGQTVTLRCDPISGHDNLYWYRRVMGKEIKFLLHFVKESKQDESGMPNNRFLAERTGGTYSTLKVQPAELEDSGVYFCASSQYREAFFGQGTRLTVV.

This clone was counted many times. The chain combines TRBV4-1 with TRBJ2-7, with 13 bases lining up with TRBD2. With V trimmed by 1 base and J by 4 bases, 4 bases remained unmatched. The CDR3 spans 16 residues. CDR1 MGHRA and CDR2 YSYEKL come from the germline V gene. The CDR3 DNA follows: TGCGCCAGCAGCCAAGCGACTAGCGGGAGGAGGTACGAGCAGTACTTC. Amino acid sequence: CASSQATSGRRYEQYF.

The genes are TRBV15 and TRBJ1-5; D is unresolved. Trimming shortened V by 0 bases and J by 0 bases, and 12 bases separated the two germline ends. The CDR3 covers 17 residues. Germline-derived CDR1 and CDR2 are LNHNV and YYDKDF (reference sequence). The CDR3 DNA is TGTGCCACCAGCAGAGATGGAGGTAGAAATAGCAATCAGCCCCAGCATTTT. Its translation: CATSRDGGRNSNQPQHF. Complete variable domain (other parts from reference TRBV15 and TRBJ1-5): DAMVIQNPRYQVTQFGKPVTLSCSQTLNHNVMYWYQQKSSQAPKLLFHYYDKDFNNEADTPDNFQSRRPNTSFCFLDIRSPGLGDTAMYLCATSRDGGRNSNQPQHFGDGTRLSIL.

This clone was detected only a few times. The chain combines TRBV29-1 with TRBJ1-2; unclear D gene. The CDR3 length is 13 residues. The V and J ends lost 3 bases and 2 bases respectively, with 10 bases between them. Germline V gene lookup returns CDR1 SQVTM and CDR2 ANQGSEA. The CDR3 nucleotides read TGCAGCGTTGACGAGGAGCAGAACTATGGCTACACCTTC. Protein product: CSVDEEQNYGYTF.

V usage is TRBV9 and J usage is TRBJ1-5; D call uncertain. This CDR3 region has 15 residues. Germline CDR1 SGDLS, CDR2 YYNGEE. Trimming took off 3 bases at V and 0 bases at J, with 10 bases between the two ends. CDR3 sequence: CASSEQPYSNQPQHF. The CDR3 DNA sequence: TGTGCCAGCAGCGAACAGCCTTATAGCAATCAGCCCCAGCATTTT.

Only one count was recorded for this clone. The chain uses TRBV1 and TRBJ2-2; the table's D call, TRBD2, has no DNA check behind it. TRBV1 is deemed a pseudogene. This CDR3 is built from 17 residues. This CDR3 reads CTSSQDGRFANTGELFF. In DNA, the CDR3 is TGCACCAGCAGCCAAGACGGTAGATTCGCGAACACCGGGGAGCTGTTTTTT.

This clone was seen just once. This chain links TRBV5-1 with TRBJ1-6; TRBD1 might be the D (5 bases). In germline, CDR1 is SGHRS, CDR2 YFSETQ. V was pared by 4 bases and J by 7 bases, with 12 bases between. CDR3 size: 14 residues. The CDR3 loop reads CASSEGLGNSPLHF. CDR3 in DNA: TGCGCCAGCAGCGAGGGACTGGGAAATTCACCCCTCCACTTT. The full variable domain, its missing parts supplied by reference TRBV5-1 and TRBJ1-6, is KAGVTQTPRYLIKTRGQQVTLSCSPISGHRSVSWYQQTPGQGLQFLFEYFSETQRNKGNFPGRFSGRQFSNSRSEMNVSTLELGDSALYLCASSEGLGNSPLHFGNGTRLTVT.

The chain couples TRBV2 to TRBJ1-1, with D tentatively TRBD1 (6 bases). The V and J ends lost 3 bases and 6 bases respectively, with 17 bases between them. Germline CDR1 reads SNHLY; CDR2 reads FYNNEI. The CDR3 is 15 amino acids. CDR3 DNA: TGTGCCAGCAGTGAGTCCCCACAGGGTCCCGCTGAAGCTTTCTTT. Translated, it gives CASSESPQGPAEAFF.

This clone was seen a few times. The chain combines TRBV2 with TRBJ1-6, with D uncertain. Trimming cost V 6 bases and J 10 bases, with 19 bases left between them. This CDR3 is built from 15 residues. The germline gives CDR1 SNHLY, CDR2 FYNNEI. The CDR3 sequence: CASSAEAVRNSPLHF. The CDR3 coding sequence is TGTGCCAGCAGCGCCGAGGCGGTCCGCAACTCACCCCTCCACTTT.

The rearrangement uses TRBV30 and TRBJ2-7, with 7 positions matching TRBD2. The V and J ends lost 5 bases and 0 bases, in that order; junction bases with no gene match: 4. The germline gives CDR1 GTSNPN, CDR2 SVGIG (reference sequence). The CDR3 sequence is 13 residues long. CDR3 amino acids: CAWGSGPSYEQYF. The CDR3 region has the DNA TGTGCCTGGGGTAGCGGGCCCTCCTACGAGCAGTACTTC.

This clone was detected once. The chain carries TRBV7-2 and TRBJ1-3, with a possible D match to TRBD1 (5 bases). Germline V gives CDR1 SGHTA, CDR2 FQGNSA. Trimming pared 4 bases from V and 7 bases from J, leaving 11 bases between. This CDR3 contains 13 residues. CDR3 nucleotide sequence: TGTGCCAGCAGCTCAGGGCTTAGTAACACCATATATTTT. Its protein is CASSSGLSNTIYF.

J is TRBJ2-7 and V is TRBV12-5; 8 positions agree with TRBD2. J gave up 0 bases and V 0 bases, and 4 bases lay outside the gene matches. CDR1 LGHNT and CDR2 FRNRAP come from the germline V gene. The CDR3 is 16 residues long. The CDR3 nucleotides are TGTGCTAGTGGTTTGGTAAGCGGGGGCACCTCCTACGAGCAGTACTTC. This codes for CASGLVSGGTSYEQYF.